The clone carrying this T cell receptor (beta chain) was observed a single time. Authors' processing steps: The assay estimated nucleated cells by amplifying reference gene primers. Assay used: immunoSEQ multiplex PCR; TCRdb lists only in-frame clones, some missing. V, J and clone size derive from that table, while D and trimming were established from the DNA sequence. The sample contains 150,000 to 200,000 clones, about 85% of which appear only once. The data were obtained in a study of blood T cell repertoires in COVID-19. Study-wide context: Whether acute or convalescent, the COVID-19 samples came from the United States, Italy and Spain. In each case, the material was cDNA or gDNA derived from T cells, B-cell-depleted T cells, or PBMCs.

The sequencing input was peripheral blood. This TCR came from a woman of 80 years or more in a cohort sampled during active or convalescent COVID-19.

The CDR3 region has the DNA TGTGCCAGCAGCGATGAAAAACTGTTTTTT. Translating gives CASSDEKLFF. This chain connects TRBV2 to TRBJ1-4, with D unclear. From germline, CDR1 is SNHLY and CDR2 FYNNEI. The CDR3 spans 10 residues. V was cut by 6 bases and J by 6 bases, with 2 bases left in between. Combining the CDR3 with reference TRBV2 and TRBJ1-4 gives the whole variable domain EPEVTQTPSHQVTQMGQEVILRCVPISNHLYFYWYRQILGQKVEFLVSFYNNEISEKSEIFDDQFSVERPDGSNFTLKIRSTKLEDSAMYFCASSDEKLFFGSGTQLSVL.